Listed below are T cell receptor beta chains from one sample, sequenced in a study of cytotoxic CD8 clonotypes in ibrutinib-treated CLL. Sequencing used immunoSEQ multiplex PCR; TCRdb keeps in-frame clones, though not all of them. Seen here are approximately 330,000 clones, 80% observed once, and the top ten hold under 8.5%. Here the sequenced sample was PBMCs, taken before ibrutinib treatment. Source of these receptors: a human donor with chronic lymphocytic leukemia. The CDR3 runs from the conserved cysteine through the conserved F or W. The order of the fields is V gene, D gene, clone size, J gene, CDR3 DNA, CDR3 protein. D genes are given only for firm matches. Only some rows state a clone size, as once, few, many or a class for expanded clones.

v_gene: TRBV5-4; d_gene: .; abundance: .; j_gene: TRBJ1-3; CDR3nt: TGTGCCAGCAGCCCCGGACAGTTCTCTGGAAACACCATATATTTT; CDR3aa: CASSPGQFSGNTIYF
v_gene: TRBV27; d_gene: TRBD1; abundance: .; j_gene: TRBJ2-5; CDR3nt: TGTGCCAGCAGTCCCGGGACAGGAACGATAGGAGAGACCCAGTACTTC; CDR3aa: CASSPGTGTIGETQYF
v_gene: TRBV4-1; d_gene: .; abundance: .; j_gene: TRBJ2-7; CDR3nt: TGCGCCAGCAGCCAAGAGCCACTTCGGGGAGAGCAGTACTTC; CDR3aa: CASSQEPLRGEQYF
v_gene: TRBV18; d_gene: TRBD1; abundance: few; j_gene: TRBJ1-4; CDR3nt: TGTGCCAGCTCACCGGGGACAGGGATGGAGGAACTGTTTTTT; CDR3aa: CASSPGTGMEELFF
v_gene: TRBV15; d_gene: TRBD1; abundance: .; j_gene: TRBJ2-7; CDR3nt: TGTGCCACCAGCCCCACAGGGGTCTACGAGCAGTACTTC; CDR3aa: CATSPTGVYEQYF
v_gene: TRBV5-4; d_gene: TRBD1; abundance: .; j_gene: TRBJ1-1; CDR3nt: TGTGCCAGCAGCCCGAGGACAGGGGGCATCAACACTGAAGCTTTCTTT; CDR3aa: CASSPRTGGINTEAFF
v_gene: TRBV5-6; d_gene: .; abundance: .; j_gene: TRBJ1-2; CDR3nt: TGTGCCAGCAGCTTGGTCAGGGACTATGGCTACACCTTC; CDR3aa: CASSLVRDYGYTF
v_gene: TRBV2; d_gene: TRBD2; abundance: .; j_gene: TRBJ2-1; CDR3nt: TGTGCCAGCGGGAGGACTAGCCGCAATGAGCAGTTCTTC; CDR3aa: CASGRTSRNEQFF
v_gene: TRBV7-9; d_gene: TRBD1; abundance: .; j_gene: TRBJ1-1; CDR3nt: TGTGCCAGCAGCTTAGGTCTAGGGGGCCTCACTGAAGCTTTCTTT; CDR3aa: CASSLGLGGLTEAFF
v_gene: TRBV5-1; d_gene: .; abundance: .; j_gene: TRBJ1-1; CDR3nt: TGCGCCAGCAGCCATTGGGGGGCCGATGGGACTGAAGCTTTCTTT; CDR3aa: CASSHWGADGTEAFF
v_gene: TRBV4-1; d_gene: .; abundance: .; j_gene: TRBJ1-1; CDR3nt: TGCGCCAGCAGCCAAGATGGTAAGAGGGACACTGAAGCTTTCTTT; CDR3aa: CASSQDGKRDTEAFF
v_gene: TRBV7-9; d_gene: TRBD2; abundance: .; j_gene: TRBJ2-7; CDR3nt: TGTGCCACCTTGGGAGGGGCGAGGGAGCAGTACTTC; CDR3aa: CATLGGAREQYF
v_gene: TRBV5-1; d_gene: .; abundance: .; j_gene: TRBJ2-1; CDR3nt: TGCGCCAGCAGCTTGGAGGCCACCTACAATGAGCAGTTCTTC; CDR3aa: CASSLEATYNEQFF
v_gene: TRBV6-5; d_gene: .; abundance: .; j_gene: TRBJ1-5; CDR3nt: TGTGCCAGTTACAGGCCCGGGGGGCCCCAGCATTTT; CDR3aa: CASYRPGGPQHF
v_gene: TRBV18; d_gene: TRBD2; abundance: few; j_gene: TRBJ2-5; CDR3nt: TGTGCCAGCTCACAAATAGCGGGAGGCTCTCAAGAGACCCAGTACTTC; CDR3aa: CASSQIAGGSQETQYF
v_gene: TRBV2; d_gene: .; abundance: .; j_gene: TRBJ2-1; CDR3nt: TGTGCCAGCAGTACCTCGACACTTGAGCAGTTCTTC; CDR3aa: CASSTSTLEQFF
v_gene: TRBV11-2; d_gene: .; abundance: .; j_gene: TRBJ1-4; CDR3nt: TGTGCCAGCAGCTCCCCAACTAATGAAAAACTGTTTTTT; CDR3aa: CASSSPTNEKLFF
v_gene: TRBV10-1; d_gene: .; abundance: .; j_gene: TRBJ2-1; CDR3nt: TGCGCCAGCAGTGCAATGGCGGCCTCCTACAATGAGCAGTTCTTC; CDR3aa: CASSAMAASYNEQFF
v_gene: TRBV2; d_gene: .; abundance: .; j_gene: TRBJ2-3; CDR3nt: TGTGCCGAGGATCGCCGGGTTCAAGATACGCAGTATTTT; CDR3aa: CAEDRRVQDTQYF
v_gene: TRBV30; d_gene: .; abundance: few; j_gene: TRBJ1-4; CDR3nt: TGTGCCGGAGTGGGGTCCGGGCAACTGTTTTTT; CDR3aa: CAGVGSGQLFF
v_gene: TRBV6-6; d_gene: .; abundance: .; j_gene: TRBJ1-1; CDR3nt: TGTGCCAGCAGTCGCGACCGGAAAGAAGCTTTCTTT; CDR3aa: CASSRDRKEAFF
v_gene: TRBV25-1; d_gene: .; abundance: .; j_gene: TRBJ2-5; CDR3nt: TGTGCCAGCAGTGAATCCATGCAGACCCAGTACTTC; CDR3aa: CASSESMQTQYF
v_gene: TRBV6-5; d_gene: .; abundance: .; j_gene: TRBJ2-7; CDR3nt: TGTGCCAGCAGGTACACCGGAGCGACCTACGAGCAGTACTTC; CDR3aa: CASRYTGATYEQYF
v_gene: TRBV6-5; d_gene: TRBD2; abundance: .; j_gene: TRBJ2-7; CDR3nt: TGTGCCAGCAGACTAGCGGGAGCCTACGAGCAGTACTTC; CDR3aa: CASRLAGAYEQYF
v_gene: TRBV5-4; d_gene: .; abundance: few; j_gene: TRBJ2-3; CDR3nt: TGTGCCAGCAGCTTGGGTGGGATGGGCACAGATACGCAGTATTTT; CDR3aa: CASSLGGMGTDTQYF
v_gene: TRBV27; d_gene: .; abundance: .; j_gene: TRBJ1-1; CDR3nt: TGTGCCAGCCAGAAGGGGCGTGAAGCTTTCTTT; CDR3aa: CASQKGREAFF
v_gene: TRBV6-5; d_gene: TRBD1; abundance: .; j_gene: TRBJ2-7; CDR3nt: TGTGCCAGCAGTTACTCCAGGGGGCACTCCTACGAGCAGTACTTC; CDR3aa: CASSYSRGHSYEQYF
v_gene: TRBV7-2; d_gene: .; abundance: .; j_gene: TRBJ2-3; CDR3nt: TGTGCCAGCAGCTCGCCGGGACCGCCTTTGAGCACAGATACGCAGTATTTT; CDR3aa: CASSSPGPPLSTDTQYF
v_gene: TRBV4-3; d_gene: TRBD2; abundance: .; j_gene: TRBJ2-7; CDR3nt: TGCGCCAGCAGCCAAGAGGCCAGCGGGAGGTTCATGGCCTACGAGCAGTACTTC; CDR3aa: CASSQEASGRFMAYEQYF
v_gene: TRBV7-3; d_gene: TRBD2; abundance: .; j_gene: TRBJ2-1; CDR3nt: TGTGCCAGCAGCTGGGACTACTCCTACAATGAGCAGTTCTTC; CDR3aa: CASSWDYSYNEQFF
v_gene: TRBV18; d_gene: TRBD1; abundance: .; j_gene: TRBJ1-1; CDR3nt: TGTGCCAGCTCACGACAGGGGGCGCACACTGAAGCTTTCTTT; CDR3aa: CASSRQGAHTEAFF
v_gene: TRBV7-2; d_gene: TRBD1; abundance: .; j_gene: TRBJ1-2; CDR3nt: TGTGCCAGCAGCTCCAACAGGGGAGAGGCCTATGGCTACACCTTC; CDR3aa: CASSSNRGEAYGYTF
v_gene: TRBV2; d_gene: TRBD1; abundance: few; j_gene: TRBJ2-7; CDR3nt: TGTGCCACGACCCCCAGGACAGGGTCCTACGAGCAGTACTTC; CDR3aa: CATTPRTGSYEQYF
v_gene: TRBV29-1; d_gene: TRBD2; abundance: .; j_gene: TRBJ2-1; CDR3nt: TGCAGCGTTGAAGGGGGACTAGCGGGAGGTCTCCTTGAGCAGTTCTTC; CDR3aa: CSVEGGLAGGLLEQFF
v_gene: TRBV5-6; d_gene: .; abundance: .; j_gene: TRBJ2-2; CDR3nt: TGTGCCAGCAGTTACCTAGGTAACACCGGGGAGCTGTTTTTT; CDR3aa: CASSYLGNTGELFF
v_gene: TRBV27; d_gene: .; abundance: .; j_gene: TRBJ2-7; CDR3nt: TGTGCCAGCGGGTCCGTCGAGCAGTACTTC; CDR3aa: CASGSVEQYF
v_gene: TRBV5-1; d_gene: .; abundance: .; j_gene: TRBJ2-1; CDR3nt: TGCGCCAGCAGAATGGGTCTAGCGAATCATAATGAGCAGTTCTTC; CDR3aa: CASRMGLANHNEQFF
v_gene: TRBV25-1; d_gene: TRBD1; abundance: .; j_gene: TRBJ2-5; CDR3nt: TGTGCCAGCTCGGACAGGATGGAGACCCAGTACTTC; CDR3aa: CASSDRMETQYF
v_gene: TRBV27; d_gene: TRBD1; abundance: .; j_gene: TRBJ1-4; CDR3nt: TGTGCCACGAGGACAGGGTTTTCTAATGAAAAACTGTTTTTT; CDR3aa: CATRTGFSNEKLFF
v_gene: TRBV5-4; d_gene: .; abundance: .; j_gene: TRBJ1-1; CDR3nt: TGTGCCAGCAGCCCCGGGACAATAAACACTGAAGCTTTCTTT; CDR3aa: CASSPGTINTEAFF
v_gene: TRBV9; d_gene: TRBD1; abundance: few; j_gene: TRBJ2-7; CDR3nt: TGTGCCAGCAGCGTAGGTTCGCAGGGGGTTGCCTACGAGCAGTACTTC; CDR3aa: CASSVGSQGVAYEQYF
v_gene: TRBV29-1; d_gene: TRBD1; abundance: .; j_gene: TRBJ2-5; CDR3nt: TGCAGCGTTGAAGGTGCAGGGGGAGAGACCCAGTACTTC; CDR3aa: CSVEGAGGETQYF
v_gene: TRBV4-2; d_gene: TRBD1; abundance: .; j_gene: TRBJ2-1; CDR3nt: TGTGCCAGCAGCCGGCCGGGACAGGGTCACAATGAGCAGTTCTTC; CDR3aa: CASSRPGQGHNEQFF
v_gene: TRBV14; d_gene: .; abundance: few; j_gene: TRBJ1-2; CDR3nt: TGTGCCAGCACCCCGGTGGGAATAGACTATGGCTACACCTTC; CDR3aa: CASTPVGIDYGYTF
v_gene: TRBV28; d_gene: .; abundance: .; j_gene: TRBJ1-2; CDR3nt: TGTGCCAGCAGTTTAGTGGGGGCAGCGGTCTATGGCTACACCTTC; CDR3aa: CASSLVGAAVYGYTF
v_gene: TRBV6-5; d_gene: .; abundance: once; j_gene: TRBJ1-2; CDR3nt: TGTGCCAGCAGCTTGGACAGCCTTACTAACTATGGCTACACCTTC; CDR3aa: CASSLDSLTNYGYTF
v_gene: TRBV29-1; d_gene: TRBD2; abundance: .; j_gene: TRBJ2-1; CDR3nt: TGCAGCGTTGAAGGGACTAGCGGGGGCATCTCCTACAATGAGCAGTTCTTC; CDR3aa: CSVEGTSGGISYNEQFF
v_gene: TRBV4-1; d_gene: .; abundance: .; j_gene: TRBJ2-3; CDR3nt: TGCGCCAGCAGCCCCTCGCCGTTGGGGACAGATACGCAGTATTTT; CDR3aa: CASSPSPLGTDTQYF
v_gene: TRBV4-3; d_gene: .; abundance: .; j_gene: TRBJ2-2; CDR3nt: TGCGCCAGCAGCCGAGGACGAGACACCGGGGAGCTGTTTTTT; CDR3aa: CASSRGRDTGELFF
v_gene: TRBV7-9; d_gene: TRBD1; abundance: .; j_gene: TRBJ1-2; CDR3nt: TGTGCCAGCAGCAACCGGGACAGGGATTCTGGCTACACCTTC; CDR3aa: CASSNRDRDSGYTF
v_gene: TRBV6-5; d_gene: .; abundance: .; j_gene: TRBJ1-1; CDR3nt: TGTGCCAGCAGTGTAAGGGGGATCATGAACACTGAAGCTTTCTTT; CDR3aa: CASSVRGIMNTEAFF
v_gene: TRBV29-1; d_gene: TRBD1; abundance: once; j_gene: TRBJ2-5; CDR3nt: TGCAGCGCTGGACAGGGCCGATGGGAGACCCAGTACTTC; CDR3aa: CSAGQGRWETQYF
v_gene: TRBV5-1; d_gene: TRBD2; abundance: .; j_gene: TRBJ2-1; CDR3nt: TGCGCCAGCAGCTCCGGGACTAGCGGATACAATGAGCAGTTCTTC; CDR3aa: CASSSGTSGYNEQFF
v_gene: TRBV11-2; d_gene: TRBD1; abundance: .; j_gene: TRBJ2-1; CDR3nt: TGTGCCAGCAGCCTGACAGGGGCCGGGCAGTTCTTC; CDR3aa: CASSLTGAGQFF
v_gene: TRBV2; d_gene: .; abundance: .; j_gene: TRBJ2-3; CDR3nt: TGTGCCAGCAGTTGGGACCACAGCACAGATACGCAGTATTTT; CDR3aa: CASSWDHSTDTQYF
v_gene: TRBV6-4; d_gene: .; abundance: .; j_gene: TRBJ1-2; CDR3nt: TGTGCCAGCAGTGACTCGAGAACTAACTATGGCTACACCTTC; CDR3aa: CASSDSRTNYGYTF
v_gene: TRBV7-7; d_gene: .; abundance: .; j_gene: TRBJ2-1; CDR3nt: TGTGCTAGCAGCTTAGGTGCAGGGGCCCGAATGTACAATGAGCAGTTCTTC; CDR3aa: CASSLGAGARMYNEQFF
v_gene: TRBV27; d_gene: TRBD1; abundance: .; j_gene: TRBJ1-2; CDR3nt: TGTGCCAGCCTCGGACAGGGGGCCGGCTACACCTTC; CDR3aa: CASLGQGAGYTF
v_gene: TRBV7-2; d_gene: .; abundance: .; j_gene: TRBJ1-2; CDR3nt: TGTGCCAGCACCCGAGGGACCTTCTCCTATGGCTACACCTTC; CDR3aa: CASTRGTFSYGYTF
v_gene: TRBV19; d_gene: TRBD2; abundance: .; j_gene: TRBJ2-1; CDR3nt: TGTGCCAGTAGTATAGACGGGACTAGCGGGAGTTGGAATGAGCAGTTCTTC; CDR3aa: CASSIDGTSGSWNEQFF